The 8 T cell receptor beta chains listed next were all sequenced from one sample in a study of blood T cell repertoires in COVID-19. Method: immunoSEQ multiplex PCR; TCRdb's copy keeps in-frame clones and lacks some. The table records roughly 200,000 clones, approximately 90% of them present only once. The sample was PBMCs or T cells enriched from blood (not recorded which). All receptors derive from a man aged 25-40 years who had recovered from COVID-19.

The CDR3: CASSLALAVGNEQFF. The CDR3 nucleotides read TGTGCCAGCAGCTTAGCTCTAGCGGTGGGCAATGAGCAGTTCTTC. The chain carries TRBV7-2 and TRBJ2-1, with 7 bases that match TRBD2. V gave up 0 bases and J gave up 6 bases; unmatched junction bases: 5. Germline CDR1 is SGHTA and CDR2 is FQGNSA. This CDR3 is built from 15 residues.

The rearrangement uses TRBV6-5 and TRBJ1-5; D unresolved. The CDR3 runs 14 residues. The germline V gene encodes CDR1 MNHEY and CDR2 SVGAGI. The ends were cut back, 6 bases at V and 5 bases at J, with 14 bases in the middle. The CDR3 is CASSRNTNYQPQHF. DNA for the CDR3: TGTGCCAGCAGCCGCAATACCAACTATCAGCCCCAGCATTTT.

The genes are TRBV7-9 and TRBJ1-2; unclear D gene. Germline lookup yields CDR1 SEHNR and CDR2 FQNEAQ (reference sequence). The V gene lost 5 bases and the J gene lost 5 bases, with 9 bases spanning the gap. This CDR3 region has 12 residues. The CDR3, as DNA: TGTGCCAGCAGCAGGGCCACTTATGGCTACACCTTC. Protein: CASSRATYGYTF.

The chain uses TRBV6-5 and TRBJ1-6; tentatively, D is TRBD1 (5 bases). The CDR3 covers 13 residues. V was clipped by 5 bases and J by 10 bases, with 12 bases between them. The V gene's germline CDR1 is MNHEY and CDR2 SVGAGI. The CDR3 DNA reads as TGTGCCAGCAGTCCGGACATCAGCTCACCCCTCCACTTT. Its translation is CASSPDISSPLHF.

The CDR3 bases are TGTGCCAGCAGCACAACCCGGACAGGTGATTATGGCTACACCTTC. This codes for CASSTTRTGDYGYTF. This chain links TRBV5-4 with TRBJ1-2; 7 bases agree with TRBD1. CDR1 and CDR2 from the germline V gene are SGHNT and YYREEE (reference sequence). After removal of 4 bases from V and 5 bases from J, the junction contained 11 bases not matched to a gene. This CDR3 spans 15 amino acids.

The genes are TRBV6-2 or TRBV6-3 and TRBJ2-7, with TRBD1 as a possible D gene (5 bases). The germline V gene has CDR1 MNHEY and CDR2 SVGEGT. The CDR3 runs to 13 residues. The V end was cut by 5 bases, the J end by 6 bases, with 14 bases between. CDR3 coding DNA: TGTGCCAGCAGTAGGGGCCCCCGACCCGAGCAGTACTTC. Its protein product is CASSRGPRPEQYF.

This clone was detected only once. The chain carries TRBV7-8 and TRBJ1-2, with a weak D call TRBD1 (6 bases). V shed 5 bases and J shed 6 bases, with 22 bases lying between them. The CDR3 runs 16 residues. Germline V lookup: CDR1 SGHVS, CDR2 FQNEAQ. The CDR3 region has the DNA TGTGCCAGCAGCCCAAACCCCTCGACAGGAATGAATGGCTACACCTTC. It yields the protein CASSPNPSTGMNGYTF.

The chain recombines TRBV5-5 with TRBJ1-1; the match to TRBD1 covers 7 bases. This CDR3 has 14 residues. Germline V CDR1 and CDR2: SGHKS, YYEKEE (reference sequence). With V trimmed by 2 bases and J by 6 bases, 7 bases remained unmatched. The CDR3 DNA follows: TGTGCCAGCAGCTTTTCACGGCAGGGGGCTGAAGCTTTCTTT. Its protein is CASSFSRQGAEAFF.